What follows describes a single T cell receptor (beta chain). A much larger clone differs by one base, so this may be a read error. The data originate from a study of T cells in Graves' hyperthyroidism and ophthalmopathy. Study context: Peripheral blood samples were taken at initial diagnosis, prior to any treatment.

Amplified regions were TCR beta CDR3 sequences from RNA transcripts. First-round RT-PCR with HTBI primers amplified the TCR CDR3 region. TCRdb passed the multiplex PCR reads through MiXCR, listing each CDR3 protein once. Among some 770,000 distinct CDR3 sequences, about 16% were seen once, and the ten largest hold over 7.5%. V shed 1 base and J shed 4 bases, with 11 bases lying between them. This CDR3 has 14 residues. CDR1 DFQATT and CDR2 SNEGSKA come from the germline V gene (reference sequence). Each diagnosis drew on symptoms, thyroxine, TRAb, thyroid ultrasound and orbital computed tomography findings.

J is TRBJ2-1 and V is TRBV20-1, with D maybe TRBD2 (6 bases). Sequenced material: blood. The receptor was isolated from a man aged 18 to 30 with Graves' hyperthyroidism. The CDR3 DNA sequence: TGCAGTGCTAGAGGCGGGACGGTGTACAATGAGCAGTTCTTC. Protein product: CSARGGTVYNEQFF.